These T cell receptor beta chains were read from a single sample in a study of blood T cell repertoires in COVID-19. The repertoire was sequenced with immunoSEQ multiplex PCR; TCRdb's copy has only in-frame clones and lacks some. Found here are 270,000 or so clones, approximately 86% of them singletons; the top ten hold approximately 2.4%. Sequencing was done on a sample of PBMCs or T cells enriched from blood (not recorded which). The receptors come from a woman aged 18-29 years who had recovered from COVID-19. CDR3s include the opening cysteine and the closing phenylalanine or tryptophan. A D gene is named only where the DNA matches it firmly. The size of a clone is reported for some rows only, either as once, few or many, or as a class for expanded clones.

TRBJ2-5 | TRBV5-4 | . | . | CASSARLEMGQETQYF | TGTGCCAGCAGCGCCCGACTAGAAATGGGCCAAGAGACCCAGTACTTC
TRBJ1-2 | TRBV5-4 | . | TRBD1 | CASSGGQGGVGNYGYTF | TGTGCCAGCAGCGGAGGACAGGGAGGGGTTGGGAACTATGGCTACACCTTC
TRBJ2-7 | TRBV7-2 | . | . | CASSSREYAGNEQYF | TGTGCCAGCAGCTCAAGGGAGTATGCGGGGAACGAGCAGTACTTC
TRBJ2-1 | TRBV24-1 | . | TRBD1 | CATSGPGGSYNEQFF | TGTGCCACCAGTGGCCCAGGGGGCTCCTACAATGAGCAGTTCTTC
TRBJ1-2 | TRBV19 | . | . | CASSIWQGRTGYTF | TGTGCCAGTAGTATCTGGCAGGGTCGTACGGGCTACACCTTC
TRBJ1-5 | TRBV19 | . | TRBD1 | CASRPTGGSQPQHF | TGTGCCAGTAGACCGACAGGGGGCTCACAGCCCCAGCATTTT
TRBJ1-4 | TRBV30 | . | TRBD1 | CAWSRPGQVERGEKLFF | TGTGCCTGGAGTAGACCAGGACAGGTGGAAAGGGGCGAAAAACTGTTTTTT
TRBJ2-1 | TRBV5-4 | . | . | CASSSIAAGSYNEQFF | TGTGCCAGCAGCTCTATAGCGGCCGGATCCTACAATGAGCAGTTCTTC
TRBJ1-1 | TRBV6-4 | . | . | CASSVDSTNTEAFF | TGTGCCAGCAGTGTTGACAGCACAAACACTGAAGCTTTCTTT
TRBJ2-2 | TRBV3-1/TRBV3-2 | . | . | CASSQDLLGGGNPAGELFF | TGTGCCAGCAGCCAAGATTTATTGGGAGGCGGTAATCCGGCCGGGGAGCTGTTTTTT
TRBJ1-1 | TRBV6-5 | . | . | CASSPLRTADEAFF | TGTGCCAGCAGTCCCCTCCGGACAGCGGATGAAGCTTTCTTT
TRBJ2-7 | TRBV11-3 | . | . | CASSRDSLDHEQYF | TGTGCCAGCAGCAGGGACTCCCTAGACCACGAGCAGTACTTC
TRBJ2-5 | TRBV4-1 | . | TRBD1 | CASSQDLRWDREPQYF | TGCGCCAGCAGCCAAGATCTCCGATGGGACAGGGAGCCCCAGTACTTC
TRBJ1-1 | TRBV4-3 | few | . | CASSQDDRNTEAFF | TGCGCCAGCAGCCAAGATGACAGGAACACTGAAGCTTTCTTT
TRBJ1-1 | TRBV12-3/TRBV12-4 | . | TRBD1 | CASRVAGGTEAFF | TGTGCCAGCAGGGTCGCAGGGGGCACTGAAGCTTTCTTT
TRBJ2-3 | TRBV6-5 | . | TRBD2 | CASMISGSTDTQYF | TGTGCCAGCATGATTAGCGGGAGCACAGATACGCAGTATTTT
TRBJ1-6 | TRBV27 | . | TRBD1 | CASSLSGGASPLHF | TGTGCCAGCAGTTTATCAGGGGGCGCGTCACCCCTCCACTTT
TRBJ2-7 | TRBV7-8 | . | TRBD2 | CASSLGSGAPYEQYF | TGTGCCAGCAGCTTAGGCAGCGGGGCCCCCTACGAGCAGTACTTC
TRBJ1-5 | TRBV7-9 | few | . | CASSLGRPGNQPQHF | TGTGCCAGCAGCTTGGGGCGGCCTGGAAATCAGCCCCAGCATTTT
TRBJ2-5 | TRBV7-9 | once | . | CASVGRRTTPDPQETQYF | TGTGCCAGCGTTGGTCGGAGGACCACCCCAGACCCACAAGAGACCCAGTACTTC
TRBJ1-1 | TRBV19 | . | TRBD1 | CASSGRQGNTEAFF | TGTGCCAGTAGTGGTCGACAGGGGAACACTGAAGCTTTCTTT
TRBJ2-2 | TRBV5-4 | . | TRBD2 | CASSSGLAGGTGELFF | TGTGCCAGCAGCTCCGGACTAGCGGGAGGGACCGGGGAGCTGTTTTTT
TRBJ1-5 | TRBV19 | . | . | CASSIQGQLINQPQHF | TGTGCCAGTAGTATCCAGGGTCAGCTAATCAATCAGCCCCAGCATTTT
TRBJ1-1 | TRBV12-3/TRBV12-4 | once | . | CASSLRVSTEAFF | TGTGCCAGCAGTTTACGCGTTTCCACTGAAGCTTTCTTT
TRBJ1-1 | TRBV28 | . | . | CASIPGGAPFNTEAFF | TGTGCCAGCATCCCCGGGGGGGCTCCCTTTAACACTGAAGCTTTCTTT
TRBJ1-2 | TRBV2 | . | . | CASRWTALYGYTF | TGTGCCAGTCGGTGGACAGCGCTGTATGGCTACACCTTC
TRBJ1-5 | TRBV7-9 | . | . | CASSNSNQPQHF | TGTGCCAGCAGTAATAGCAATCAGCCCCAGCATTTT
TRBJ1-5 | TRBV19 | once | TRBD1 | CASSIRVPKGQGGYQPQHF | TGTGCCAGTAGTATAAGAGTCCCCAAGGGACAGGGGGGTTATCAGCCCCAGCATTTT
TRBJ1-3 | TRBV6-5 | . | TRBD1 | CAIEQGARNTIYF | TGTGCCATCGAACAGGGGGCTAGAAACACCATATATTTT
TRBJ2-7 | TRBV6-5 | . | . | CASGWEVLSYEQYF | TGTGCCAGCGGATGGGAGGTCCTCTCCTACGAGCAGTACTTC
TRBJ2-5 | TRBV5-4 | . | TRBD2 | CASSPTRDYSEETQYF | TGTGCCAGCAGCCCGACTCGGGACTACTCTGAAGAGACCCAGTACTTC
TRBJ2-7 | TRBV30 | . | . | CAWKPLGARYEQYF | TGTGCCTGGAAACCACTCGGAGCGAGGTACGAGCAGTACTTC
TRBJ2-5 | TRBV12-3/TRBV12-4 | . | TRBD1 | CASSRDRQETQYF | TGTGCCAGCAGCCGGGACAGGCAAGAGACCCAGTACTTC
TRBJ2-7 | TRBV11-2 | few | . | CASSFLNRVSYEQYF | TGTGCCAGCAGCTTTCTCAACAGGGTATCCTACGAGCAGTACTTC
TRBJ2-5 | TRBV10-3 | . | . | CAIKGVGETQYF | TGTGCCATCAAGGGGGTTGGGGAGACCCAGTACTTC
TRBJ1-5 | TRBV27 | . | TRBD1 | CASSEKTGGGQPQHF | TGTGCCAGCAGCGAAAAGACAGGGGGGGGTCAGCCCCAGCATTTT
TRBJ2-5 | TRBV30 | . | . | CAWRAGVGETQYF | TGTGCCTGGAGGGCAGGGGTTGGGGAGACCCAGTACTTC
TRBJ1-2 | TRBV15 | . | TRBD1 | CATSREGTGVYGYTF | TGTGCCACCAGCAGAGAGGGGACAGGCGTTTATGGCTACACCTTC
TRBJ1-5 | TRBV20-1 | . | . | CSASFDRYSNQPQHF | TGCAGTGCTAGTTTCGACAGATATAGCAATCAGCCCCAGCATTTT
TRBJ1-2 | TRBV5-4 | few | . | CASSLEGRRVYGYTF | TGTGCCAGCAGCTTGGAGGGCAGGCGGGTTTATGGCTACACCTTC
TRBJ2-7 | TRBV19 | . | . | CASSVNRDRYYEQYF | TGTGCCAGTAGTGTTAACCGAGACAGATACTACGAGCAGTACTTC
TRBJ2-3 | TRBV18 | . | TRBD2 | CASSPLAGLTDTQYF | TGTGCCAGCTCACCCTTAGCGGGGTTGACAGATACGCAGTATTTT
TRBJ2-1 | TRBV27 | . | TRBD2 | CASSLGGIYNEQFF | TGTGCCAGCAGTTTGGGGGGGATTTACAATGAGCAGTTCTTC
TRBJ1-2 | TRBV11-3 | . | . | CASSGLDTGRRNYGYTF | TGTGCCAGCAGCGGATTAGATACAGGGCGGAGGAACTATGGCTACACCTTC
TRBJ2-1 | TRBV29-1 | . | TRBD2 | CSVHTGTSVNNEQFF | TGCAGCGTCCACACCGGGACTAGCGTCAACAATGAGCAGTTCTTC
TRBJ2-7 | TRBV6-5 | . | . | CASSYGGGQRSYEQYF | TGTGCCAGCAGTTACGGGGGGGGCCAACGAAGCTACGAGCAGTACTTC
TRBJ2-7 | TRBV2 | . | . | CASSQVGEQYF | TGTGCCAGCAGTCAGGTGGGCGAGCAGTACTTC
TRBJ2-1 | TRBV4-1 | few | . | CASSQRAGRFNEQFF | TGCGCCAGCAGCCAACGGGCAGGGAGGTTTAATGAGCAGTTCTTC
TRBJ1-1 | TRBV28 | few | . | CASSYEASEAFF | TGTGCCAGCAGCTACGAGGCGTCTGAAGCTTTCTTT
TRBJ2-7 | TRBV10-3 | . | TRBD1 | CAIRPDRGRIYEQYF | TGTGCCATCAGGCCGGACAGGGGGCGAATTTACGAGCAGTACTTC
TRBJ1-2 | TRBV5-6 | . | . | CASSLTASSNYGYTF | TGTGCCAGCAGCTTAACAGCCAGTAGTAACTATGGCTACACCTTC
TRBJ2-7 | TRBV4-3 | . | TRBD2 | CASSQDAASGGRYEQYF | TGCGCCAGCAGCCAAGATGCGGCTAGCGGGGGACGCTACGAGCAGTACTTC
TRBJ2-1 | TRBV27 | . | TRBD2 | CASSGLADYNEQFF | TGTGCCAGCAGTGGACTAGCAGACTACAATGAGCAGTTCTTC
TRBJ1-5 | TRBV3-1/TRBV3-2 | . | TRBD1 | CASSLGTGLQPQHF | TGTGCCAGCAGCCTTGGGACAGGTCTTCAGCCCCAGCATTTT